This T cell receptor (beta chain) was identified in a study of cytomegalovirus exposure and HLA in healthy donors. Study results and limitations: Most subjects had HLA-A and HLA-B alleles reportedly predicted accurately by TCR beta sequences. Analyzed later, most CMV-associated TCR beta chains appeared HLA-restricted. Earlier analysis looked at TCR beta V segments, and most were productive about 90% or about 30% of the time.

With 7 bases removed from V and 4 bases from J, the gap between germline ends came to 13 bases. Germline V gene data show CDR1 as SQVTM and CDR2 as ANQGSEA. The length of the CDR3 is 12 residues. PCR involved 60 Vbeta and 13 Jbeta primers. Clones were read by immunoSEQ multiplex PCR, and TCRdb kept only the in-frame ones, dropping some. The table includes around 90,000 clones, 82% detected once. Points on this clone: Its specificity is not known.

The chain combines TRBV29-1 with TRBJ1-1; TRBD1 is a possible D gene (6 bases). Sequencing used PBMCs. This sequence originates from a middle-aged man in good health and CMV-seronegative. CDR3 DNA sequence: TGCAGCGGTCGGGGGGGGGCCACTGAAGCTTTCTTT. Translating it yields CSGRGGATEAFF.